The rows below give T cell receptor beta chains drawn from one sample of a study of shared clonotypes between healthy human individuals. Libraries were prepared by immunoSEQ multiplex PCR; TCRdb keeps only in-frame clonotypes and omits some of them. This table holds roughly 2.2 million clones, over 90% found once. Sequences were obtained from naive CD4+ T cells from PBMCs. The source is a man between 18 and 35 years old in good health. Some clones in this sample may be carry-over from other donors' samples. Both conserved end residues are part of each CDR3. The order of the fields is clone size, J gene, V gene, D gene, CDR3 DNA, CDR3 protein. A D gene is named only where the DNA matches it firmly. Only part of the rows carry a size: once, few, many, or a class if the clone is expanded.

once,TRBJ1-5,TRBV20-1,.,TGCAGTGCTAGCGGGAGACAGCCCCAGCATTTT,CSASGRQPQHF
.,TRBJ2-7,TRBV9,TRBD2,TGTGCCAGCAGCGTAGGGTGGACTAGCGGCTACGAGCAGTACTTC,CASSVGWTSGYEQYF
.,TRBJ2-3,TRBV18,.,TGTGCCAGCTCACCACCGTCCCAGGGAGATACGCAGTATTTT,CASSPPSQGDTQYF
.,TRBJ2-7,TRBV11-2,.,TGTGCCAGCAGCTTAGCCGCCGCCTACGAGCAGTACTTC,CASSLAAAYEQYF
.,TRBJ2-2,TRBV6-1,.,TGTGCCATCCATCGGAGGAACACCGGGGAGCTGTTTTTT,CAIHRRNTGELFF
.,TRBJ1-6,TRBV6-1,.,TGTGCCAGCAGTGACGGGAGGGGAAGGTATAATTCACCCCTCCACTTT,CASSDGRGRYNSPLHF
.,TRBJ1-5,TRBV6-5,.,TGTGCCAGCAGTTACTCCTACAGCAGCAATCAGCCCCAGCATTTT,CASSYSYSSNQPQHF
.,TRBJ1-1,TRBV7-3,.,TGTGCCAGCAGCTTAATTCGCGGCCGGGTGAACACTGAAGCTTTCTTT,CASSLIRGRVNTEAFF
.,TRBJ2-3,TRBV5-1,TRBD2,TGCGCCAGCAGCGTGAGACTAGCGGGAGAGAGGAATACGCAGTATTTT,CASSVRLAGERNTQYF
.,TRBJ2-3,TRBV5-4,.,TGTGCCGACCGGGAGTACGGAGATACGCAGTATTTT,CADREYGDTQYF
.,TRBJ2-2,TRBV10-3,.,TGTGCCATCAGTCCTCAAATAGGTTCGAACACCGGGGAGCTGTTTTTT,CAISPQIGSNTGELFF
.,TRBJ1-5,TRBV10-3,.,TGTGCCATCAGTGAGTCGGACGGTAGCAATCAGCCCCAGCATTTT,CAISESDGSNQPQHF
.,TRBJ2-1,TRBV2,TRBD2,TGTGCCAGCAAACTCCGGGAGGCCCCCAATGAGCAGTTCTTC,CASKLREAPNEQFF
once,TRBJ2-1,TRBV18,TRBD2,TGTGCCAGCTCCGGCGGACTAGTGCCCTACAATGAGCAGTTCTTC,CASSGGLVPYNEQFF
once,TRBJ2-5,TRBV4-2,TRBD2,TGTGCCAGCAGCCAAGGGCCTAGCGGCGCCCCAGAGACCCAGTACTTC,CASSQGPSGAPETQYF
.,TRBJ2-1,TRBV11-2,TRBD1,TGTGCCAGCACCAACCGCCGGGACAGGGGTTACAATGAGCAGTTCTTC,CASTNRRDRGYNEQFF
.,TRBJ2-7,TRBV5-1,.,TGCGCCAGCAGCTTGTCAGGACAGAGCTACGAGCAGTACTTC,CASSLSGQSYEQYF
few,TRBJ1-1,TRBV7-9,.,TGTGCCAGCAGCATAGACGGAAACACTGAAGCTTTCTTT,CASSIDGNTEAFF
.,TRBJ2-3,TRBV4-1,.,TGCGCCAGCAGCCAAGATAGGTGGGATGCAGATACGCAGTATTTT,CASSQDRWDADTQYF
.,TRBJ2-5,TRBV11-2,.,TGTGCCAGCAGCTCTAACGTGCCTCCGGAGACCCAGTACTTC,CASSSNVPPETQYF
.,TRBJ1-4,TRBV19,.,TGTGCCAGTAGTCAGGGATACGCGGAAAAACTGTTTTTT,CASSQGYAEKLFF
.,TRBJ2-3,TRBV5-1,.,TGCGCCAGCAGCTGGACAGCTCTTGAGGCGCAGTATTTT,CASSWTALEAQYF
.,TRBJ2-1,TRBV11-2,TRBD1,TGTGCCAGCAGCTTAGATGGGGGGACAGGGCTGTCCTACAATGAGCAGTTCTTC,CASSLDGGTGLSYNEQFF